The 10 T cell receptor beta chains in this list originate from one sample, sequenced in a study of T cell changes during pregnancy in multiple sclerosis. Clones were read by immunoSEQ multiplex PCR, and TCRdb kept only the in-frame ones, dropping some. The table includes 49,000 or so clones, 80% to 95% detected once. Sequences were derived from peripheral blood, sampled in the third trimester of pregnancy. These receptors all stem from a female donor with multiple sclerosis, enrolled in a pregnancy study.

The rearrangement uses TRBV16 and TRBJ2-4, with TRBD1 matching over 8 bases. Germline V gene data show CDR1 as KGHSY and CDR2 as FQNENV. There are 20 residues in the CDR3. V dropped 4 bases and J dropped 0; count of bases not matched to a gene: 17. CDR3 amino acids: CASSPGQVGRGSLAKNIQYF. CDR3 nucleotides: TGTGCCAGCAGCCCGGGACAGGTAGGTAGGGGGTCTCTAGCCAAAAACATTCAGTACTTC.

The chain has TRBV11-3 and TRBJ2-5, with a tentative D call TRBD1 (7 bases). CDR3 length: 17 amino acids. The V and J ends lost 1 base and 2 bases respectively, with 17 bases between them. Germline V gives CDR1 SGHNT, CDR2 YENEEA. The CDR3 reads CASSLGRDSGKQETQYF. CDR3 coding DNA: TGTGCCAGCAGCTTAGGGAGGGACAGCGGAAAACAAGAGACCCAGTACTTC.

The chain recombines TRBV7-2 with TRBJ2-1, with TRBD2 matching 7 bases. Germline V gene sequence: CDR1 SGHTA, CDR2 FQGNSA. J was trimmed by 6 bases and V by 0 bases; bases with no gene match: 2. The CDR3 sequence is 14 residues long. The CDR3 nucleotides are TGTGCCAGCAGCTTAGCGCGGACTAGCAATGAGCAGTTCTTC. Encoded protein: CASSLARTSNEQFF.

This chain links TRBV5-1 with TRBJ1-2; D might be TRBD1 (6 bases). CDR3 length: 14 residues. Trimming took off 10 bases at V and 1 base at J, with 17 bases between the two ends. CDR1 is SGHRS, CDR2 YFSETQ, per germline. This chain's CDR3 is CASKGQANNYGYTF. The CDR3 DNA follows: TGCGCCTCAAAGGGACAAGCGAATAACTATGGCTACACCTTC.

The J gene is TRBJ1-2, the V gene TRBV29-1; D not certain. The CDR3 spans 10 residues. The ends were cut back, 5 bases at V and 6 bases at J, with 7 bases in the middle. Per the germline V gene, CDR1 is SQVTM and CDR2 is ANQGSEA. The CDR3 bases are TGCAGCGTTTTTCAGGATGGCTACACCTTC. Protein: CSVFQDGYTF.

Comment on this clone: Germline is not matched at one junction end, which may reflect a read error. This chain links TRBV7-2 with TRBJ2-3; 7 bases fit TRBD2. Germline CDR1 reads SGHTA; CDR2 reads FQGNSA. There are 15 residues in the CDR3. CDR3 loop: CASSPQTTSRDTQYF. CDR3 DNA sequence: TGTGCCAGCAGCCCCCAGACGACTAGCAGAGATACGCAGTATTTT.

The chain couples TRBV7-2 to TRBJ2-1; 7 nucleotides align to TRBD1. The CDR3 has 15 amino acids. Germline CDR1 SGHTA, CDR2 FQGNSA. J gave up 6 bases and V 5 bases, and 10 bases lay outside the gene matches. CDR3: CASSHYRGSRNEQFF. CDR3 nucleotide sequence: TGTGCCAGCAGCCACTACAGGGGATCTCGCAATGAGCAGTTCTTC.

V and J are TRBV4-2 and TRBJ2-1, with TRBD1 matching over 7 bases. CDR3 length equals 16 residues. Germline CDR1 is LGHNA and CDR2 is YNFKEQ. The V and J ends lost 1 base and 2 bases, in that order; junction bases with no gene match: 5. CDR3 sequence (DNA): TGTGCCAGCAGCCAAGTGTCGGGACAGCCCTACAATGAGCAGTTCTTC. Protein: CASSQVSGQPYNEQFF.

J is TRBJ1-5 and V is TRBV30, with 8 bases identical to TRBD1. V lost 3 bases to trimming and J lost 5 bases; unmatched junction nucleotides: 6. The CDR3 sequence is 14 residues long. From germline, CDR1 is GTSNPN and CDR2 SVGIG (reference sequence). Written as DNA, the CDR3 is TGTGCCTGGAGCCTTGCAGGGGGCGATCAGCCCCAGCATTTT. Amino acids: CAWSLAGGDQPQHF.

The V and J genes are TRBV18 and TRBJ1-2, with a tentative D call TRBD1 (6 bases). This CDR3 has 14 amino acids. Germline lookup yields CDR1 KGHSH and CDR2 LQKENI. V lost 2 bases, J lost 4 bases, and 11 bases lay in between. CDR3 protein: CASSPRVQGYGYTF. CDR3 sequence (DNA): TGTGCCAGCTCACCAAGAGTACAGGGCTATGGCTACACCTTC.